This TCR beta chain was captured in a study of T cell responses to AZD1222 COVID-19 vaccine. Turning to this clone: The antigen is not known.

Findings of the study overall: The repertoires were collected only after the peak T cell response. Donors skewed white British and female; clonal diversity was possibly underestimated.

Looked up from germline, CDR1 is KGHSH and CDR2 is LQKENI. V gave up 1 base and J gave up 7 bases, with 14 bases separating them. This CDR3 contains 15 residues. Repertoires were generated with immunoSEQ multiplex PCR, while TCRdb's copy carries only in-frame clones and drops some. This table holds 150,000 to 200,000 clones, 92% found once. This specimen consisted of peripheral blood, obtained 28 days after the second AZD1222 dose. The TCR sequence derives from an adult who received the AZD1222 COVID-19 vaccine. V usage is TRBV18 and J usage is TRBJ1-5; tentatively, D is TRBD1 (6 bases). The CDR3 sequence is CASSPLGGGGQPQHF. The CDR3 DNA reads TGTGCCAGCTCACCACTTGGGGGCGGCGGACAGCCCCAGCATTTT.